These 17 T cell receptor beta chains were all obtained from the same sample, sequenced in a study of cytomegalovirus exposure and HLA in healthy donors. 60 Vbeta and 13 Jbeta primers were used in PCR. The repertoire was sequenced with immunoSEQ multiplex PCR; TCRdb's copy has only in-frame clones and lacks some. The sample contains about 200,000 clones, about 86% of which appear only once. Material for sequencing was PBMCs. Every receptor here comes from a woman between 25 and 40 years old in good health and CMV-seronegative.

The chain combines TRBV5-4 with TRBJ2-7; no firm D call. The CDR3 is made up of 12 amino acids. Looked up from germline, CDR1 is SGHNT and CDR2 is YYREEE (reference sequence). Trimming pared 0 bases from V and 4 bases from J, leaving 5 bases between. The CDR3 sequence: CASSLGRYEQYF. DNA of the CDR3: TGTGCCAGCAGCTTGGGCCGGTACGAGCAGTACTTC.

This chain joins TRBV28 and TRBJ1-2; a possible D gene is TRBD1 (6 bases). The germline V and J ends were trimmed by 3 bases and 4 bases, with 21 bases remaining between them. This CDR3 is 17 amino acids long. Germline CDR1 and CDR2: MDHEN and SYDVKM. CDR3 DNA sequence: TGTGCCAGCAGTTTGGGGGAATTGACAGGAAGTTTCTATGGCTACACCTTC. Amino acids: CASSLGELTGSFYGYTF.

The chain is built from TRBV9 and TRBJ2-1; 9 positions match TRBD1. V shed 3 bases and J 1 base; nucleotides not matched to a gene: 11. This CDR3 has 18 residues. CDR1 is SGDLS, CDR2 YYNGEE, per germline. CDR3 region: CASSAGTGPRLSYNEQFF. The CDR3 coding sequence is TGTGCCAGCAGCGCCGGGACAGGGCCTCGTCTTTCCTACAATGAGCAGTTCTTC. Supplemented by reference TRBV9 and TRBJ2-1, the full variable domain reads DSGVTQTPKHLITATGQRVTLRCSPRSGDLSVYWYQQSLDQGLQFLIQYYNGEERAKGNILERFSAQQFPDLHSELNLSSLELGDSALYFCASSAGTGPRLSYNEQFFGPGTRLTVL.

V gene TRBV30 combines with J gene TRBJ2-3; D perhaps matches TRBD2 (7 bases). Trimming removed 6 bases from V and 6 bases from J, with 13 bases in between. Germline values: CDR1 GTSNPN, CDR2 SVGIG (reference sequence). This CDR3 comprises 12 residues. The CDR3 region is CACSGGGDTQYF. For the CDR3, the DNA is TGTGCCTGCTCGGGGGGCGGGGATACGCAGTATTTT.

The V call is TRBV27, the J call TRBJ2-7, with 8 bases that match TRBD2. The trim removed 6 bases at V and 0 bases at J, leaving 7 bases unmatched. Germline V CDR1 and CDR2: MNHEY, SMNVEV (reference sequence). This CDR3 comprises 15 residues. The CDR3 DNA follows: TGTGCCAGCAGATATAGCGGGGTAAGCTCCTACGAGCAGTACTTC. Residues: CASRYSGVSSYEQYF.

This chain uses TRBV7-6 with TRBJ1-2, with TRBD1 matching over 9 bases. The CDR3 runs to 14 residues. V trimming: 5 bases; J trimming: 8 bases; junction bases outside the gene matches: 9. Per the germline V gene, CDR1 is SGHVS and CDR2 is FNYEAQ. As DNA, the CDR3 is TGTGCCAGCAGCCCACAGGGGGCGCCGGGCGGCTACACCTTC. Protein product: CASSPQGAPGGYTF.

The gene calls are TRBV4-1 and TRBJ2-4, with 8 bases matching TRBD1. The V segment lost 6 bases and the J segment 0 bases; nucleotides outside the gene matches: 10. There are 17 residues in the CDR3. Germline V gene sequence: CDR1 MGHRA, CDR2 YSYEKL. The CDR3 DNA is TGCGCCAGCAGTAAGGGACAGGAAGGGCTAGCCAAAAACATTCAGTACTTC. Its protein is CASSKGQEGLAKNIQYF.

This rearrangement joins TRBV5-6 to TRBJ2-5; 8 nucleotides agree with TRBD2. The CDR3 sequence is 15 residues long. Trimming removed 4 bases from V and 1 base from J; junction bases left unmatched: 6. Germline loops: CDR1 SGHDT, CDR2 YYEEEE. The CDR3: CASSKGLAVQETQYF. The CDR3 DNA reads TGTGCCAGCAGCAAAGGACTAGCTGTCCAAGAGACCCAGTACTTC.

V gene TRBV28 combines with J gene TRBJ2-3; possibly TRBD2 for D (7 bases). Trimming took 7 bases from V and 2 from J, leaving 13 bases between them. There are 14 residues in the CDR3. Looked up from germline, CDR1 is MDHEN and CDR2 is SYDVKM. The CDR3 region is CASMGGANTDTQYF. The DNA for the CDR3 is TGTGCCAGCATGGGGGGGGCCAACACAGATACGCAGTATTTT.

About this clone itself: Relative to the germline gene, one junction end is altered; a read error may explain this. V is TRBV11-2 and J is TRBJ1-6; 9 positions match TRBD1. The CDR3 loop spans 16 amino acids. Germline assignment: CDR1 SGHAT and CDR2 FQNNGV. CDR3 bases: TGTACCAGCAGCTTCCCAGAACAGGGGGCCTATTCACCCCTCCACTTT. Translation: CTSSFPEQGAYSPLHF.

The chain links TRBV25-1 to TRBJ2-2; 12 nucleotides align to TRBD1. The length of the CDR3 is 14 residues. Trimming cost V 11 bases and J 8 bases; bases outside gene matches: 9. Germline V CDR1 and CDR2: MGHDK, SYGVNS. The DNA of the CDR3 is TGTGCCTCGAAGGGGACAGGGGGCATGGGGGAGCTGTTTTTT. Translating it yields CASKGTGGMGELFF.

CDR3 sequence (DNA): TGCAGCGTTGCCCTTCTTTTGGACGGGCAGAGGGGGGCTTTCTTT. Amino acids: CSVALLLDGQRGAFF. This chain connects TRBV29-1 to TRBJ1-1, with D perhaps TRBD1 (6 bases). The CDR3 is made up of 15 amino acids. V was pared by 4 bases and J by 11 bases, with 26 bases between. The germline V gene has CDR1 SQVTM and CDR2 ANQGSEA.

J is TRBJ2-7 and V is TRBV5-1; D not resolved. The germline CDR1 and CDR2 sequences are SGHRS and YFSETQ. V was shortened by 6 bases and J by 0 bases, with 10 bases between the two germline ends. The CDR3 spans 13 residues. The CDR3 bases are TGCGCCAGCACATATGACAACTCCTACGAGCAGTACTTC. Translated, it gives CASTYDNSYEQYF.

This clone was detected a few times. V is TRBV29-1 and J is TRBJ2-1; a weak D match, TRBD1 (6 bases). V shed 5 bases and J shed 5 bases, with 16 bases lying between them. From germline, CDR1 is SQVTM and CDR2 ANQGSEA. CDR3 length: 14 residues. CDR3 loop: CSVIVWTAHNEQFF. The DNA for the CDR3 is TGCAGCGTTATTGTGTGGACAGCCCACAATGAGCAGTTCTTC.

CDR3 residues: CAISGTGRLDGGYTF. The CDR3 region has the DNA TGTGCCATCAGTGGGACAGGGCGACTAGACGGGGGCTACACCTTC. The chain uses TRBV10-3 and TRBJ1-2, with 8 bases that match TRBD1. With 4 bases clipped from V and 8 bases from J, the junction kept 12 bases outside the gene matches. Germline V gene data show CDR1 as ENHRY and CDR2 as SYGVKD. This CDR3 has 15 residues.

V and J are TRBV5-1 and TRBJ2-3, with 7 bases fitting TRBD2. Germline V gene sequence: CDR1 SGHRS, CDR2 YFSETQ. V shed 0 bases and J 5 bases; nucleotides not matched to a gene: 9. The CDR3 is made up of 16 amino acids. For the CDR3, the DNA is TGCGCCAGCAGCTTGGAACTAGGCGGGAGTGTAGATACGCAGTATTTT. This translates into CASSLELGGSVDTQYF.

The CDR3 sequence is CASSGRDSYEQYF. The CDR3 DNA sequence: TGTGCCAGCAGTGGACGGGACAGCTACGAGCAGTACTTC. J is TRBJ2-7 and V is TRBV25-1; 7 positions match TRBD1. V lost 4 bases and J lost 3; bases outside the gene matches: 3. CDR1 and CDR2 (germline): MGHDK, SYGVNS. This CDR3 has 13 amino acids.